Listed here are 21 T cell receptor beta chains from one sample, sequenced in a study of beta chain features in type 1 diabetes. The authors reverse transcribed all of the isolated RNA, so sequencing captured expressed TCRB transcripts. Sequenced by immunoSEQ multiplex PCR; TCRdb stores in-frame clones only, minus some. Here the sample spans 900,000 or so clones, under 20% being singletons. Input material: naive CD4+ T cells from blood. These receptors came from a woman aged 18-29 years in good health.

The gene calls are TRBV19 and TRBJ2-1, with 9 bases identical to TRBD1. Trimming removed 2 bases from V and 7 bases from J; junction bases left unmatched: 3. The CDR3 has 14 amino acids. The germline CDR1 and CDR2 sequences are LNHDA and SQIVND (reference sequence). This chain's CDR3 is CASSITGGSNEQFF. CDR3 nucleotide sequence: TGTGCCAGTAGTATAACAGGGGGCTCAAATGAGCAGTTCTTC.

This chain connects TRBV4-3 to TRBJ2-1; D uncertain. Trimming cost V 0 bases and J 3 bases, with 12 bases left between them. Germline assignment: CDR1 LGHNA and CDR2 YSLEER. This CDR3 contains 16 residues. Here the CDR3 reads CASSQDTASHYNEQFF. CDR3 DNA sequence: TGCGCCAGCAGCCAAGATACCGCCTCCCACTACAATGAGCAGTTCTTC.

The CDR3 sequence is CASSSPSGSVYEQYF. The DNA of the CDR3 is TGTGCCAGCAGTTCCCCTAGCGGGAGTGTGTACGAGCAGTACTTC. The chain combines TRBV27 with TRBJ2-7; 10 positions agree with TRBD2. There are 15 residues in the CDR3. With V trimmed by 4 bases and J by 4 bases, 7 bases remained unmatched. Germline V CDR1 and CDR2: MNHEY, SMNVEV (reference sequence).

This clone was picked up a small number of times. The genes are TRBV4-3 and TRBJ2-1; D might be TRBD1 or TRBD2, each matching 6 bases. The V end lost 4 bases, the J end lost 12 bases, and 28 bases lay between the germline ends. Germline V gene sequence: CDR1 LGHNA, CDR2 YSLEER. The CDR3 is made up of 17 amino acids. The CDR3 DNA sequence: TGCGCCAGCAGCCTCCCTCGCGGGACAAGGCCGACAATGGGGCAGTTCTTC. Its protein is CASSLPRGTRPTMGQFF.

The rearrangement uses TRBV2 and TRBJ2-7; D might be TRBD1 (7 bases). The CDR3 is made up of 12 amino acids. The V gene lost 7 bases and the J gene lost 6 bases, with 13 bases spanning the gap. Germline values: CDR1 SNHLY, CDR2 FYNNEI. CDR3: CASNRQGGEQYF. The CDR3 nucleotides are TGTGCCAGCAACCGACAGGGAGGCGAGCAGTACTTC.

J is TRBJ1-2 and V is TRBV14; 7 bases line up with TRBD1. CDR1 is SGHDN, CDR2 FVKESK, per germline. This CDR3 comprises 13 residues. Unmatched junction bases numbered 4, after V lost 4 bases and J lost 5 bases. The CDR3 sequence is CASSLDRRYGYTF. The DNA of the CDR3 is TGTGCCAGCAGCCTGGACAGGCGATATGGCTACACCTTC.

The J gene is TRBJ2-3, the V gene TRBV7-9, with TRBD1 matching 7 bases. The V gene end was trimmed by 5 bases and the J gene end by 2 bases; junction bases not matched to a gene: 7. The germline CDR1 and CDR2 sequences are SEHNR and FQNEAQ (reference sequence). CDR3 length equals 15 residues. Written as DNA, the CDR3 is TGTGCCAGCAGCCAAACCGGGACAGTCACAGATACGCAGTATTTT. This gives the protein CASSQTGTVTDTQYF.

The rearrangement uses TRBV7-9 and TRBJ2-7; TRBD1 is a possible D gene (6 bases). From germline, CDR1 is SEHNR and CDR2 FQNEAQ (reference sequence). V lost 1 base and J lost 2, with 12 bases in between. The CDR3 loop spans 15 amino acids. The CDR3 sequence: CASSLGSGDPYEQYF. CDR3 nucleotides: TGTGCCAGCAGCTTAGGCTCAGGGGATCCCTACGAGCAGTACTTC.

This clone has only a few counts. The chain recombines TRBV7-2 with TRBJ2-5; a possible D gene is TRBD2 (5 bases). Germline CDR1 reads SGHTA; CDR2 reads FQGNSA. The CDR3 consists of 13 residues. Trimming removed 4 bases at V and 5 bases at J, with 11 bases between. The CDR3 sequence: CASSWSGSETQYF. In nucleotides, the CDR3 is TGTGCCAGCAGCTGGTCGGGGTCGGAGACCCAGTACTTC.

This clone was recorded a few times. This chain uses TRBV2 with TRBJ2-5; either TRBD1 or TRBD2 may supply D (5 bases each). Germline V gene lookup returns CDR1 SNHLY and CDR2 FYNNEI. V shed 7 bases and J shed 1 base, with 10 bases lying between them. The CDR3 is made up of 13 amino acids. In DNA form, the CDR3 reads TGTGCCAGCATTGAGGGGACCCAAGAGACCCAGTACTTC. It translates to CASIEGTQETQYF.

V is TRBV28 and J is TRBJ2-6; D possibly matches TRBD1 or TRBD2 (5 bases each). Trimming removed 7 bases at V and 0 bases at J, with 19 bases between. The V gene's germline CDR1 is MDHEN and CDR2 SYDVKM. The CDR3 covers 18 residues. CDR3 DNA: TGTGCCAGCATGAGTACGGGACGTCCACCCTCTGGGGCCAACGTCCTGACTTTC. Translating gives CASMSTGRPPSGANVLTF. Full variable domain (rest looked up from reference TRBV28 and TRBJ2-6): DVKVTQSSRYLVKRTGEKVFLECVQDMDHENMFWYRQDPGLGLRLIYFSYDVKMKEKGDIPEGYSVSREKKERFSLILESASTNQTSMYLCASMSTGRPPSGANVLTFGAGSRLTVL.

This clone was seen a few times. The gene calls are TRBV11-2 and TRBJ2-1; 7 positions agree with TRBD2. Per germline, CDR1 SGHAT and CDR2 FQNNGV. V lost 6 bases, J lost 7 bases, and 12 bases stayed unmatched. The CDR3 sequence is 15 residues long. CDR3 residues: CASRSVGGAGNEQFF. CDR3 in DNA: TGTGCCAGCAGATCGGTGGGGGGAGCGGGGAATGAGCAGTTCTTC.

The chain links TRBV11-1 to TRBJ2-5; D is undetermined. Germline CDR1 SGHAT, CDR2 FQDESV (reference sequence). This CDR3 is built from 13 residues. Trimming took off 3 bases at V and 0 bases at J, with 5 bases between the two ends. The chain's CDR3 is CASSFQYQETQYF. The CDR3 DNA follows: TGTGCCAGCAGCTTTCAGTACCAAGAGACCCAGTACTTC.

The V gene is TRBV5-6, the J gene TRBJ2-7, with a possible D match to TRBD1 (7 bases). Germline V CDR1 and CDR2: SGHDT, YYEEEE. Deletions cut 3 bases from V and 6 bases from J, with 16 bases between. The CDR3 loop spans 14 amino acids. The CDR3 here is CASSSTGWGGEQYF. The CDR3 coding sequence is TGTGCCAGCAGCTCGACAGGGTGGGGAGGCGAGCAGTACTTC. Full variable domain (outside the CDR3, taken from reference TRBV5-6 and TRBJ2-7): DAGVTQSPTHLIKTRGQQVTLRCSPKSGHDTVSWYQQALGQGPQFIFQYYEEEERQRGNFPDRFSGHQFPNYSSELNVNALLLGDSALYLCASSSTGWGGEQYFGPGTRLTVT.

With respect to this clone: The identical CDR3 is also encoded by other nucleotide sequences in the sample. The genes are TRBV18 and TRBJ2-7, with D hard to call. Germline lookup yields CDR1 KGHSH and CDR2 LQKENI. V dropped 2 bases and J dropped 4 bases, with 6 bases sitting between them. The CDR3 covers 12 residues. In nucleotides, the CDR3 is TGTGCCAGCTCACCAAGCAGTTACGAGCAGTACTTC. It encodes CASSPSSYEQYF.

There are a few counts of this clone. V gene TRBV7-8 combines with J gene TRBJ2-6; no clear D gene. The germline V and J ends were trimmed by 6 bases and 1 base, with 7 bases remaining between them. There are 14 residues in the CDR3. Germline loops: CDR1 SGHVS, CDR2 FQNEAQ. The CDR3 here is CASRRSSGANVLTF. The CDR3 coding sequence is TGTGCCAGCAGGCGGAGTTCTGGGGCCAACGTCCTGACTTTC.

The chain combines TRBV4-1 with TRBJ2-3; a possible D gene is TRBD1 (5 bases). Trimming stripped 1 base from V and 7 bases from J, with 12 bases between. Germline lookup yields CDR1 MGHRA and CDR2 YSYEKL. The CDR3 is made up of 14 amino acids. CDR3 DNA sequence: TGCGCCAGCAGCCAAGGTCTACAGGAGAATACGCAGTATTTT. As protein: CASSQGLQENTQYF.

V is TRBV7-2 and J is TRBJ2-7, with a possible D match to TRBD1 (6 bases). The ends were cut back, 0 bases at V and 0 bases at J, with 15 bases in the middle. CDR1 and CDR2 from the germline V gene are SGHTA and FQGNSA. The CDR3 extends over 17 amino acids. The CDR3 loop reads CASSLASGQLVSYEQYF. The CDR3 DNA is TGTGCCAGCAGCTTAGCGTCCGGACAGCTGGTCTCCTACGAGCAGTACTTC.

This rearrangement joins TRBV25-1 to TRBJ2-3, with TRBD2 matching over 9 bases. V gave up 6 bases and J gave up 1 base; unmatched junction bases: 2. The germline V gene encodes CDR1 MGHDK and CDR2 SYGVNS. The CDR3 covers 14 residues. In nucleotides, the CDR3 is TGTGCCAGCAGGGTAGCGGGAGGCACAGATACGCAGTATTTT. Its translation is CASRVAGGTDTQYF.

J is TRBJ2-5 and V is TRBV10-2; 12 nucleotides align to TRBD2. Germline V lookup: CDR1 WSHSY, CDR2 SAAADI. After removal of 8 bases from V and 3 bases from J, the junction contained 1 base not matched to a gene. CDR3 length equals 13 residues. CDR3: CASRLAGEETQYF. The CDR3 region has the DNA TGCGCCAGCCGACTAGCGGGAGAAGAGACCCAGTACTTC.

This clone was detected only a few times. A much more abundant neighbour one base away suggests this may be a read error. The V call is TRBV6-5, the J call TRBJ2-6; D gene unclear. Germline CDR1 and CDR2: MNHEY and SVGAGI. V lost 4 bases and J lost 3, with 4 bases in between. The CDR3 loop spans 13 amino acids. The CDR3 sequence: CASSLGGANVLTF. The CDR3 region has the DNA TGTGCCAGCAGTTTAGGTGGGGCCAACGTCCTGACTTTC.